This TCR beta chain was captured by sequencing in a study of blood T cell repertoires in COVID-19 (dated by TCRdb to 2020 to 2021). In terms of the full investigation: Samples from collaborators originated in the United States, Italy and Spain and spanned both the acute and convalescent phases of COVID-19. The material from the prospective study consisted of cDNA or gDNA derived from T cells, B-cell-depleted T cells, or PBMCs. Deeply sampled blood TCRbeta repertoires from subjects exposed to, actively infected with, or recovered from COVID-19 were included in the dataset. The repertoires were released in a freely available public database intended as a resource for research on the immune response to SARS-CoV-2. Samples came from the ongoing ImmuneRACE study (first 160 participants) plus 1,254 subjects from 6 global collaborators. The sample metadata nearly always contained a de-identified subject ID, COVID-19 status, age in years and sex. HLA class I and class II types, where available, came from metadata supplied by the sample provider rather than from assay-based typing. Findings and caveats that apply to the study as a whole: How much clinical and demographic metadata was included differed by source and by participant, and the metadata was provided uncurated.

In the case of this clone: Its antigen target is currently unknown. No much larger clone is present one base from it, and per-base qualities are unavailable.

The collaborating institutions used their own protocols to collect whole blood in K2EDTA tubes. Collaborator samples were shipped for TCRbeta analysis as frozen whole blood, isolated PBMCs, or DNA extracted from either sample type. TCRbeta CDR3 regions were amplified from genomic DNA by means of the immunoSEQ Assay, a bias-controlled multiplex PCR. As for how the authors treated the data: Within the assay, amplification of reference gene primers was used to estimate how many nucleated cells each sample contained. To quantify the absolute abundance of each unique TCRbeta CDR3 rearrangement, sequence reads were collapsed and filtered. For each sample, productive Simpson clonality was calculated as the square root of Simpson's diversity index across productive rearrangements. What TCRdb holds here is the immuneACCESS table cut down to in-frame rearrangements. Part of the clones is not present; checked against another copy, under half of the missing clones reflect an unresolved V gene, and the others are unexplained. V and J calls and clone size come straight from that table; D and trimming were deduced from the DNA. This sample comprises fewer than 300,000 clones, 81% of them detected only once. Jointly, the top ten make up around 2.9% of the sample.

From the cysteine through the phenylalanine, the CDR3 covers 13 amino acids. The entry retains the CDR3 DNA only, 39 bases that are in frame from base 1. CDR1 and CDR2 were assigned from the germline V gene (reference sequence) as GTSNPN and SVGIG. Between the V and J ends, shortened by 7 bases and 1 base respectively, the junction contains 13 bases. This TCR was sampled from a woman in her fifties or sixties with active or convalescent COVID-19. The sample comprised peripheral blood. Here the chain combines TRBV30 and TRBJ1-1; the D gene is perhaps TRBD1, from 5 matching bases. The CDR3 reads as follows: CALSEGANTEAFF. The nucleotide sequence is TGTGCCTTATCCGAAGGGGCGAACACTGAAGCTTTCTTT.